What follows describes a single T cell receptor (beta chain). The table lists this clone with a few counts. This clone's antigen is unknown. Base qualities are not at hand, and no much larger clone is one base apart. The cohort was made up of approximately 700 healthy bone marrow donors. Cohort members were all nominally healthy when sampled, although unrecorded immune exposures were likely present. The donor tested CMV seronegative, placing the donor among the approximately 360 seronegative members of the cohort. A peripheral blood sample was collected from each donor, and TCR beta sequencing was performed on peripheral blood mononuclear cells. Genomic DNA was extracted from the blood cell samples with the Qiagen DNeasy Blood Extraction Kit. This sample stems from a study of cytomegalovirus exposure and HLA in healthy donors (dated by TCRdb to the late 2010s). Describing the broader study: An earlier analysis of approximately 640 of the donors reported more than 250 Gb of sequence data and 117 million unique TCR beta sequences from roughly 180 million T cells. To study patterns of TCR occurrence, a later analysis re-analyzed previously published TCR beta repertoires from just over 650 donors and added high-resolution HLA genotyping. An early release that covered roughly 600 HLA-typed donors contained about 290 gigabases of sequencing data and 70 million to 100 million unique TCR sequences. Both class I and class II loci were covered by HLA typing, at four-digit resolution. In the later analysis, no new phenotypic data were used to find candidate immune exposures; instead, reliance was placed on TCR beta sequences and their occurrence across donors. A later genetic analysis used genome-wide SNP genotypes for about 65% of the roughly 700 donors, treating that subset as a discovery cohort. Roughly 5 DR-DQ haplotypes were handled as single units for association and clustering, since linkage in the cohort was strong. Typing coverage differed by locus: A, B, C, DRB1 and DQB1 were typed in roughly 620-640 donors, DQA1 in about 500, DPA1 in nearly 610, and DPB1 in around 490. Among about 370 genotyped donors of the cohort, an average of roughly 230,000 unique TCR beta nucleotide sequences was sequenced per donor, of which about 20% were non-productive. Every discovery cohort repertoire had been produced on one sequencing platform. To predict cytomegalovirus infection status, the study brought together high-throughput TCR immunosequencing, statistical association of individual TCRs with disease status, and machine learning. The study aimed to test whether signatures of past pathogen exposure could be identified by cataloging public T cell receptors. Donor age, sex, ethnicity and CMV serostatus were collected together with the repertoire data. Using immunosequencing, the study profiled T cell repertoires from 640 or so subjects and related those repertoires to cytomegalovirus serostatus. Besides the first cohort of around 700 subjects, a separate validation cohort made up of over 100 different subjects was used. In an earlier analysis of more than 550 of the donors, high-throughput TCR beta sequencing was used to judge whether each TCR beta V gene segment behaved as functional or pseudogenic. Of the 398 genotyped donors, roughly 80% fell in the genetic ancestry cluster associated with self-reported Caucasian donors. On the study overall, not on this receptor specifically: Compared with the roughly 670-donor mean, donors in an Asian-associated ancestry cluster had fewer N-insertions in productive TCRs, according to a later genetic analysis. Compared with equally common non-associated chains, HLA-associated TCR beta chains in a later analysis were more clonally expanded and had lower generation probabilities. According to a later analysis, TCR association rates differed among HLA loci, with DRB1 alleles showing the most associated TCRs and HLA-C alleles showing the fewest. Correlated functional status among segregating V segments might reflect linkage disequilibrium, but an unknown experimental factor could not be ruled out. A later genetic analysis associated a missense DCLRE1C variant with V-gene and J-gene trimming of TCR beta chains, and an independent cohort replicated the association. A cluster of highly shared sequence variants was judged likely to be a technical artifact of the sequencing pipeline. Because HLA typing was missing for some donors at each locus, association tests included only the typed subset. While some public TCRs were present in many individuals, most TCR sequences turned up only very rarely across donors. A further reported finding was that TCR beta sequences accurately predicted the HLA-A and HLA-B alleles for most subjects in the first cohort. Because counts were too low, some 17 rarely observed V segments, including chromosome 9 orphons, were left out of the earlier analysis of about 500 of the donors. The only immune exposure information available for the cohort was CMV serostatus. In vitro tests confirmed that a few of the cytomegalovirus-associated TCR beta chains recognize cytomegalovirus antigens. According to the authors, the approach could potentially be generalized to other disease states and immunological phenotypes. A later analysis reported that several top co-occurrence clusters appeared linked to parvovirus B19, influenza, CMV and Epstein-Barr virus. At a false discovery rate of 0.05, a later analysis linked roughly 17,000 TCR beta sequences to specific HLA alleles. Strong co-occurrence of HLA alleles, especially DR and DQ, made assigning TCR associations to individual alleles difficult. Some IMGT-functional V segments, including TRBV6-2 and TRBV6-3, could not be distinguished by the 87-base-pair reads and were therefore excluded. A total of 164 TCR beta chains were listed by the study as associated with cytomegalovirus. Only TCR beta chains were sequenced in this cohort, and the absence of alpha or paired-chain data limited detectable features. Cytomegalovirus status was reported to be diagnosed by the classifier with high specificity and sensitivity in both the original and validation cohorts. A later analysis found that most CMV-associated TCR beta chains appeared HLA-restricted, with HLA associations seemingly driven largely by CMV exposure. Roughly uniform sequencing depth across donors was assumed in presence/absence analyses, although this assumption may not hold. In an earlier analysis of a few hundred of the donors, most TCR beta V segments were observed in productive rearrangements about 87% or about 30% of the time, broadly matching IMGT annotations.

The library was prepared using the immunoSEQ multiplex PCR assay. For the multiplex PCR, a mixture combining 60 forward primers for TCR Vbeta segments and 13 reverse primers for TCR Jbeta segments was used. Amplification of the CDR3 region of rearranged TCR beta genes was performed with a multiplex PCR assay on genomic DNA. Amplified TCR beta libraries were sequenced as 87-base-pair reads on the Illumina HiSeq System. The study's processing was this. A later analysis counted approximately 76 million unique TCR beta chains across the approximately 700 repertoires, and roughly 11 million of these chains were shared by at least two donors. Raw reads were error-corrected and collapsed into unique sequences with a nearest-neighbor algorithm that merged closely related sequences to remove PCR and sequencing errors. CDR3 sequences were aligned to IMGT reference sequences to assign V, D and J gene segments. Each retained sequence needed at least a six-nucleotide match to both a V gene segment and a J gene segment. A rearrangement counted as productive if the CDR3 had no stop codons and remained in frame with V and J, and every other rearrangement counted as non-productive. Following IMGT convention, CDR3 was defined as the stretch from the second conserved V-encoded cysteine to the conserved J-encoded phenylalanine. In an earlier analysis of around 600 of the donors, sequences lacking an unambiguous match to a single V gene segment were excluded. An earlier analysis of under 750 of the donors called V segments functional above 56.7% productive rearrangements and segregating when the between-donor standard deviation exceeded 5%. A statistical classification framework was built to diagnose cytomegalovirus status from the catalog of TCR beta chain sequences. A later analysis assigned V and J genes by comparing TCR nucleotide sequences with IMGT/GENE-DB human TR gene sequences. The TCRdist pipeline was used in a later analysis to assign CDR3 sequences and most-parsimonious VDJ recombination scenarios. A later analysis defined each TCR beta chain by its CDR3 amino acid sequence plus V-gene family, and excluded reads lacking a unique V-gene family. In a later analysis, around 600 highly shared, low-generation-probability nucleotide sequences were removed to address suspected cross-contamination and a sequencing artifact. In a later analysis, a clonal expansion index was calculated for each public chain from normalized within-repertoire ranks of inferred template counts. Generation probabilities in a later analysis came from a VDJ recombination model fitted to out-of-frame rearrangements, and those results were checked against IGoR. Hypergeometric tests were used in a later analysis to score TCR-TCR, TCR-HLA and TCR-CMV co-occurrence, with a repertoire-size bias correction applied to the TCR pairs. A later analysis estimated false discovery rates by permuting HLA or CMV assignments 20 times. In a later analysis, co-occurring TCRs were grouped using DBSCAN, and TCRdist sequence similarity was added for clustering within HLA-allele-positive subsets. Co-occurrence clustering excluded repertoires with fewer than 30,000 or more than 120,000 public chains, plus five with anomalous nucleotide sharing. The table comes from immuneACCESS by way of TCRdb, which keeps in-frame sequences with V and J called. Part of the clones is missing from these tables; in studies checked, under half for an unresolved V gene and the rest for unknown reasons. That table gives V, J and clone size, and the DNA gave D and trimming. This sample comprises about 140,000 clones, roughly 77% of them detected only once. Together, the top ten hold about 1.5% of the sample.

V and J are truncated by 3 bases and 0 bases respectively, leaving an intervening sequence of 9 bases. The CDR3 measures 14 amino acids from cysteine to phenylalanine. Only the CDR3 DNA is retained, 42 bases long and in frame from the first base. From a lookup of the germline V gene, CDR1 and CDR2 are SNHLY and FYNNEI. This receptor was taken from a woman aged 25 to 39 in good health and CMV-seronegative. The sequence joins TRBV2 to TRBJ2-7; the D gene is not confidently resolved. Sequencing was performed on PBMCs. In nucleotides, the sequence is TGTGCCAGCAGTGAGAGAGCCTACTCCTACGAGCAGTACTTC. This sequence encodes CASSERAYSYEQYF.